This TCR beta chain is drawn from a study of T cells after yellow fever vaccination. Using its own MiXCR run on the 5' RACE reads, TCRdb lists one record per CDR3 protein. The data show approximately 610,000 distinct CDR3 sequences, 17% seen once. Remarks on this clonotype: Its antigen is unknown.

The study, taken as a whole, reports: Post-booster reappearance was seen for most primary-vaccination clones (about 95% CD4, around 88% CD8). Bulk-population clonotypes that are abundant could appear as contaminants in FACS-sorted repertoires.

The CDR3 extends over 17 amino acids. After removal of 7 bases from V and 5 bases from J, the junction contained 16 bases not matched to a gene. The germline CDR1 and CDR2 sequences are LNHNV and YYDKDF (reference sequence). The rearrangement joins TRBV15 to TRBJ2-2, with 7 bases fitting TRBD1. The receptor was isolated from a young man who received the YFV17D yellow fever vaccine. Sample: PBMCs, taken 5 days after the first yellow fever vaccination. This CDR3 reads CATTVQTGAERTGELFF. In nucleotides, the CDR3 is TGTGCCACCACCGTACAAACAGGGGCCGAGCGGACCGGGGAGCTGTTTTTT.